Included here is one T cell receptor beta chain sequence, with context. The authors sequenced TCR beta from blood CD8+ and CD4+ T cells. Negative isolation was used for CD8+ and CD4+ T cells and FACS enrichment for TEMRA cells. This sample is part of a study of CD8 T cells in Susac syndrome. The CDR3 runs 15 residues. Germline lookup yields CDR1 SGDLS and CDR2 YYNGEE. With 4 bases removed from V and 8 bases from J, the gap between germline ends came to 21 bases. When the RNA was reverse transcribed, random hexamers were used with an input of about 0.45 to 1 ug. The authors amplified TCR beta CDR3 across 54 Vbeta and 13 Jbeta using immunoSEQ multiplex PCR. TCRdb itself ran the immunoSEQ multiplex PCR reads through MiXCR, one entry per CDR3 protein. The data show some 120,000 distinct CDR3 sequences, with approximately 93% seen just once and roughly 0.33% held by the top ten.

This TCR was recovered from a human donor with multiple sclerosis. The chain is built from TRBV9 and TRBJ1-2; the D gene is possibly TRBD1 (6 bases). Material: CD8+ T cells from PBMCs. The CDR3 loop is CASSPSRNRATGYTF. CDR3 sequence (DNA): TGTGCCAGCAGCCCCTCCCGGAACAGGGCGACGGGCTACACCTTC.